This T cell receptor beta chain comes out of a study of T cell repertoires in cytomegalovirus infection. About the research overall: Signatures in public TCR beta sequences pointed to both CMV infection and matching HLA type.

As for this clonotype: This sequence may be a read error, since a much larger clone differs from it by one base. The conserved closing phenylalanine or tryptophan is absent in this CDR3, likely reflecting a read error.

TCRdb reanalysed the reads using MiXCR and keeps one entry per CDR3 protein. The table records 350,000 to 500,000 distinct CDR3 sequences, under 40% of them present only once. The TCR was taken from a human donor in good health (CMV status not recorded). Some clones in this sample may be carry-over from other donors' samples. The specimen was PBMCs.

DNA for the CDR3: TGTGCCAGCAGCTCAGACAGGAGTAATGAAAAACTGTTTTTG. The encoded protein is CASSSDRSNEKLFL. V usage is TRBV7-6 and J usage is TRBJ1-4; perhaps TRBD1 as D (6 bases). Trimming cost V 4 bases and J 4 bases, with 10 bases left between them. This CDR3 region has 14 residues. CDR1 and CDR2 (germline): SGHVS, FNYEAQ.